The 24 T cell receptor beta chains listed next were all sequenced from one sample in a study of cytomegalovirus exposure and HLA in healthy donors. PCR was performed using 60 Vbeta and 13 Jbeta primers. This table comes from immunoSEQ multiplex PCR, and its TCRdb copy is limited to in-frame clones, with some not included. The table lists tens of thousands of clones, 65% to 70% of them singletons. Material for sequencing was PBMCs. Source of these receptors: a man aged 35-49 years in good health and CMV-seropositive.

This clone was detected only once. J is TRBJ2-1 and V is TRBV4-1; 7 bases map to TRBD2. Trimming cost V 1 base and J 5 bases; bases outside gene matches: 5. This CDR3 region has 15 residues. Germline V lookup: CDR1 MGHRA, CDR2 YSYEKL. CDR3 loop: CASSQAAGKDNEQFF. The CDR3 DNA reads as TGCGCCAGCAGCCAAGCAGCGGGGAAAGACAATGAGCAGTTCTTC.

This chain joins TRBV4-3 and TRBJ1-1; the match to TRBD1 covers 7 bases. Losses at the gene ends were 4 bases for V and 4 bases for J; bases not matched to a gene: 3. Germline lookup yields CDR1 LGHNA and CDR2 YSLEER. The CDR3 length is 13 residues. CDR3 DNA sequence: TGCGCCAGCAGCCCTCAGGGGGGCACTGAAGCTTTCTTT. This sequence encodes CASSPQGGTEAFF.

The J gene is TRBJ1-2, the V gene TRBV7-9; D is unresolved. The CDR3 is 11 residues long. V dropped 2 bases and J dropped 8 bases, with 6 bases sitting between them. Germline CDR1 is SEHNR and CDR2 is FQNEAQ (reference sequence). The CDR3 sequence: CASSLHQGYTF. The DNA for the CDR3 is TGTGCCAGCAGCTTACATCAGGGCTACACCTTC.

This clone was seen a few times. This chain connects TRBV4-1 to TRBJ1-2, with TRBD1 as a possible D gene (5 bases). V was trimmed by 1 base and J by 6 bases, leaving 15 bases between them. The CDR3 extends over 15 amino acids. CDR1 and CDR2 from the germline V gene are MGHRA and YSYEKL. In DNA form, the CDR3 reads TGCGCCAGCAGCCAAGGGGTTGAAGGGGCAAATGGCTACACCTTC. Amino acids: CASSQGVEGANGYTF.

V and J are TRBV2 and TRBJ2-6; 7 nucleotides line up with TRBD1. Trimming took 11 bases from V and 1 from J; bases not matched to a gene: 2. The CDR3 contains 13 residues. The germline gives CDR1 SNHLY, CDR2 FYNNEI. CDR3 region: CAGDSSGANVLTF. CDR3 coding DNA: TGTGCCGGGGACAGTTCTGGGGCCAACGTCCTGACTTTC. Full variable domain (missing parts from reference TRBV2 and TRBJ2-6): EPEVTQTPSHQVTQMGQEVILRCVPISNHLYFYWYRQILGQKVEFLVSFYNNEISEKSEIFDDQFSVERPDGSNFTLKIRSTKLEDSAMYFCAGDSSGANVLTFGAGSRLTVL.

V is TRBV5-8 and J is TRBJ2-3; the match to TRBD1 covers 10 bases. The V and J ends lost 3 bases and 3 bases, in that order; junction bases with no gene match: 1. The CDR3 runs 14 residues. CDR1 is SGHTS, CDR2 YDEGEE, per germline. CDR3 amino acids: CASSWGQGTDTQYF. In nucleotides, the CDR3 is TGTGCCAGCAGCTGGGGACAGGGGACAGATACGCAGTATTTT.

This chain uses TRBV2 with TRBJ1-2; unclear D gene. The V and J ends lost 4 bases and 0 bases respectively, with 9 bases between them. CDR1 SNHLY and CDR2 FYNNEI come from the germline V gene. CDR3 length equals 14 residues. The CDR3 sequence is CASSGAAPNYGYTF. CDR3 sequence (DNA): TGTGCCAGCAGTGGGGCCGCTCCTAACTATGGCTACACCTTC. Full variable domain (missing parts from reference TRBV2 and TRBJ1-2): EPEVTQTPSHQVTQMGQEVILRCVPISNHLYFYWYRQILGQKVEFLVSFYNNEISEKSEIFDDQFSVERPDGSNFTLKIRSTKLEDSAMYFCASSGAAPNYGYTFGSGTRLTVV.

The chain combines TRBV19 with TRBJ2-1; 11 nucleotides line up with TRBD2. Germline V lookup: CDR1 LNHDA, CDR2 SQIVND (reference sequence). There are 12 residues in the CDR3. CDR3 DNA sequence: TGTTCAGCGGGGCTAGCGGGGGGAGAGCAGTTCTTC. Residues: CSAGLAGGEQFF.

This clone was recorded a few times. This chain links TRBV4-1 with TRBJ1-4; TRBD1 matches at 7 bases. The V gene end was trimmed by 4 bases and the J gene end by 8 bases; junction bases not matched to a gene: 7. Germline V gene sequence: CDR1 MGHRA, CDR2 YSYEKL. This CDR3 has 14 amino acids. The CDR3 protein is CASSPYDRDEKLFF. Here the CDR3 DNA reads TGCGCCAGCAGCCCCTATGACAGGGACGAAAAACTGTTTTTT.

The chain employs TRBV2 and TRBJ1-3; D might be TRBD1 (6 bases). The germline V gene encodes CDR1 SNHLY and CDR2 FYNNEI. The CDR3 runs 14 residues. V lost 8 bases and J lost 0, with 11 bases in between. CDR3 in DNA: TGTGCCAGCCGGTCAGGGGTCTCTGGAAACACCATATATTTT. Encoded protein: CASRSGVSGNTIYF.

The chain combines TRBV4-1 with TRBJ1-4; unclear D gene. The germline V gene has CDR1 MGHRA and CDR2 YSYEKL. The CDR3 has 16 amino acids. Trimming shortened V by 1 base and J by 8 bases, and 17 bases separated the two germline ends. CDR3 nucleotide sequence: TGCGCCAGCAGCCAAGTTTGGGCCGCGGAGGGAGAAAAACTGTTTTTT. Its protein product is CASSQVWAAEGEKLFF.

The chain links TRBV10-3 to TRBJ1-4; D unresolved. The CDR3 contains 12 residues. The V gene lost 3 bases and the J gene lost 13 bases, with 12 bases spanning the gap. Looked up from germline, CDR1 is ENHRY and CDR2 is SYGVKD. The CDR3 loop reads CAISDGREALFF. In DNA form, the CDR3 reads TGTGCCATCAGTGACGGTAGGGAGGCACTGTTTTTT.

This chain links TRBV2 with TRBJ1-5, with a possible D match to TRBD1 (5 bases). CDR3 length: 13 residues. From germline, CDR1 is SNHLY and CDR2 FYNNEI. V was clipped by 4 bases and J by 7 bases, with 11 bases between them. The CDR3 sequence is CASSADSSQPQHF. The CDR3 coding sequence is TGTGCCAGCAGTGCTGACAGTAGCCAGCCCCAGCATTTT.

There are a few counts of this clone. An end of the junction does not agree with germline; a read error may underlie this. The chain is built from TRBV7-7 and TRBJ2-5, with TRBD2 matching 10 bases. Germline V lookup: CDR1 SSHAT, CDR2 FNYEAQ (reference sequence). The length of the CDR3 is 15 residues. CDR3 sequence: CASSLEAGGQETQYF. Here the CDR3 DNA reads TGTGCTAGCAGCTTAGAAGCGGGGGGGCAAGAGACCCAGTACTTC.

In DNA, the CDR3 is TGTGCCAGCAGCAAAGGGCCCGGAAGGCGGAGGACTGAAGCTTTCTTT. Protein product: CASSKGPGRRRTEAFF. The chain links TRBV21-1 to TRBJ1-1. TRBV21-1 is a listed pseudogene. This CDR3 is 16 amino acids long.

Written as DNA, the CDR3 is TGTGCCAGCGCTAGGACAGGGGAGTATGGCTACACCTTC. This translates into CASARTGEYGYTF. The chain joins TRBV7-9 to TRBJ1-2, with 9 bases lining up with TRBD1. Germline values: CDR1 SEHNR, CDR2 FQNEAQ (reference sequence). The CDR3 is 13 residues long. The V and J ends lost 8 bases and 5 bases, in that order; junction bases with no gene match: 6.

CDR3 protein: CASSLNGGVNTGELFF. CDR3 DNA sequence: TGTGCCAGCAGCTTAAATGGGGGGGTGAACACCGGGGAGCTGTTTTTT. J is TRBJ2-2 and V is TRBV7-3; 7 positions match TRBD2. Germline CDR1 SGHTA, CDR2 FQGTGA. With 1 base clipped from V and 1 base from J, the junction kept 3 bases outside the gene matches. This CDR3 is built from 16 residues.

V and J are TRBV13 and TRBJ2-5; the match to TRBD2 covers 8 bases. The DNA end is more similar to TRBJ2-7, so the J call may be wrong. The CDR3 loop spans 14 amino acids. CDR1 and CDR2 (germline): PRHDT, FYEKMQ (reference sequence). The CDR3 here is CASRHRGGLSEQYF. CDR3 sequence (DNA): TGTGCCAGCCGCCACCGGGGGGGGTTATCCGAGCAGTACTTC.

This clone occurred once. J is TRBJ2-7 and V is TRBV6-1; 7 bases agree with TRBD1. This CDR3 is 15 amino acids long. Trimming removed 6 bases from V and 2 bases from J; junction bases left unmatched: 10. Per the germline V gene, CDR1 is MNHNS and CDR2 is SASEGT. Here the CDR3 reads CASSRGTAIPYEQYF. In DNA, the CDR3 is TGTGCCAGCAGCAGAGGGACAGCCATCCCCTACGAGCAGTACTTC.

The J gene is TRBJ2-6, the V gene TRBV5-6; unclear D gene. Germline CDR1 is SGHDT and CDR2 is YYEEEE. This CDR3 is built from 15 residues. The V end was cut by 2 bases, the J end by 0 bases, with 6 bases between. The CDR3, as DNA: TGTGCCAGCAGCTTTACGAGCTCTGGGGCCAACGTCCTGACTTTC. Protein product: CASSFTSSGANVLTF.

This clone was detected only a few times. The V gene is TRBV7-9, the J gene TRBJ2-6; TRBD2 is a possible D gene (5 bases). V shed 7 bases and J shed 0 bases, with 10 bases lying between them. Germline V lookup: CDR1 SEHNR, CDR2 FQNEAQ (reference sequence). This CDR3 has 15 amino acids. The CDR3 sequence: CASNPLASGANVLTF. As DNA, the CDR3 is TGTGCCAGCAACCCCCTAGCCTCTGGGGCCAACGTCCTGACTTTC.

This clone appeared a few times. This chain uses TRBV4-1 with TRBJ1-4; D gene uncertain. The V and J ends lost 5 bases and 0 bases respectively, with 10 bases between them. The germline V gene encodes CDR1 MGHRA and CDR2 YSYEKL. CDR3 length: 15 amino acids. The CDR3 loop reads CASSSSGTTNEKLFF. In nucleotides, the CDR3 is TGCGCCAGCAGCTCCTCCGGGACAACTAATGAAAAACTGTTTTTT.

This clone was counted a single time. The V call is TRBV5-1, the J call TRBJ2-7, with D perhaps TRBD2 (5 bases). V lost 0 bases and J 0 bases, leaving 7 bases between the germline ends. Germline V lookup: CDR1 SGHRS, CDR2 YFSETQ. The CDR3 consists of 14 residues. Written as DNA, the CDR3 is TGCGCCAGCAGCTTGGTAGGGAGCTCCTACGAGCAGTACTTC. It translates to CASSLVGSSYEQYF. Complete variable domain (other parts from reference TRBV5-1 and TRBJ2-7): KAGVTQTPRYLIKTRGQQVTLSCSPISGHRSVSWYQQTPGQGLQFLFEYFSETQRNKGNFPGRFSGRQFSNSRSEMNVSTLELGDSALYLCASSLVGSSYEQYFGPGTRLTVT.

The sample holds a few counts of this clone. This sample also contains other DNA sequences that code for the same CDR3. CDR3 bases: TGTGCCAGCAGCGCGGGGAGGGGTTTTCAAGAGACCCAGTACTTC. Translated, it gives CASSAGRGFQETQYF. The rearrangement uses TRBV9 and TRBJ2-5; 7 bases agree with TRBD2. Germline CDR1 SGDLS, CDR2 YYNGEE. Trimming removed 3 bases from V and 2 bases from J; junction bases left unmatched: 7. The CDR3 sequence is 15 residues long.